The 12 T cell receptor beta chains below all came from one sample that was sequenced in a study of T cell repertoires in cytomegalovirus infection. TCRdb re-called the reads with MiXCR, one entry per CDR3 protein. The profile shows 200,000 to 250,000 distinct CDR3 sequences, 35% to 40% of them singletons. No antigen has been assigned to these receptors. This material consisted of CD8+ T cells from cultured PBMCs, taken from culture after CMV antigen stimulation. These receptors originate from a human donor in good health (CMV status not recorded). Some clones in this sample may be carry-over from other donors' samples.

This clonotype has only one observation. Here the CDR3 reads CASSATLGTGGNNEQFF. In DNA, the CDR3 is TGTGCCAGCAGTGCCACCTTGGGGACAGGGGGAAACAATGAGCAGTTCTTC. The V gene is TRBV6-1, the J gene TRBJ2-1; 11 bases match TRBD1. This CDR3 is 17 amino acids long. The ends lost 4 bases at V and 5 bases at J; junction bases unmatched: 10. Germline V CDR1 and CDR2: MNHNS, SASEGT.

V is TRBV2 and J is TRBJ2-2; 7 bases align to TRBD1. CDR1 is SNHLY, CDR2 FYNNEI, per germline. The J segment lost 0 bases and the V segment lost 11 bases, leaving 6 bases of the junction unmatched. This CDR3 contains 14 residues. Here the CDR3 reads CAGRQGANTGELFF. CDR3 sequence (DNA): TGTGCCGGAAGACAGGGAGCGAACACCGGGGAGCTGTTTTTT.

This clonotype was observed many times. This chain links TRBV7-8 with TRBJ2-1, with 9 bases fitting TRBD2. J lost 8 bases, V lost 5 bases, and 7 bases had no gene match. Germline CDR1 and CDR2: SGHVS and FQNEAQ. The CDR3 is made up of 14 amino acids. Written as DNA, the CDR3 is TGTGCCAGCAGCCTTCCTAGCGGGAAGGATGAGCAGTTCTTC. Protein product: CASSLPSGKDEQFF.

The CDR3 sequence is CASSFHRGQGTEAFF. The CDR3 DNA follows: TGTGCCAGCAGTTTCCACAGGGGGCAGGGCACTGAAGCTTTCTTT. This rearrangement joins TRBV27 to TRBJ1-1; 9 bases fit TRBD1. The CDR3 is 15 amino acids. The V and J ends lost 3 bases and 4 bases, in that order; junction bases with no gene match: 6. CDR1 is MNHEY and CDR2 is SMNVEV in the germline V gene (reference sequence).

This clonotype was picked up a small number of times. CDR3 sequence: CASSYGSPGEQYF. In DNA form, the CDR3 reads TGTGCCAGCAGCTACGGGTCCCCAGGCGAGCAGTACTTC. This chain connects TRBV7-6 to TRBJ2-7, with D hard to call. CDR1 and CDR2 (germline): SGHVS, FNYEAQ. The CDR3 extends over 13 amino acids. V lost 4 bases and J 6 bases, leaving 13 bases between the germline ends.

The chain couples TRBV13 to TRBJ2-7; D gene ambiguous. V was trimmed by 5 bases and J by 5 bases, leaving 19 bases between them. Per the germline V gene, CDR1 is PRHDT and CDR2 is FYEKMQ (reference sequence). CDR3 length: 15 residues. CDR3 nucleotide sequence: TGTGCCAGCAGCCTTCTCTCAGTTCTGGGTGACGAGCAGTACTTC. Translation: CASSLLSVLGDEQYF.

This clonotype has just a few counts. J is TRBJ2-7 and V is TRBV6-1; the match to TRBD1 covers 8 bases. CDR1 is MNHNS, CDR2 SASEGT, per germline. The CDR3 contains 12 residues. V gave up 10 bases and J gave up 3 bases; unmatched junction bases: 5. This chain's CDR3 is CAIGQGHYEQYF. For the CDR3, the DNA is TGTGCCATTGGACAGGGCCACTACGAGCAGTACTTC.

This clonotype was recorded many times. The chain links TRBV20-1 to TRBJ2-2; TRBD2 matches at 12 bases. The CDR3 runs 20 residues. Germline CDR1 reads DFQATT; CDR2 reads SNEGSKA (reference sequence). The junction had 21 bases not matched to a gene; V was cut back by 6 bases and J by 4 bases. The DNA of the CDR3 is TGCAGTGCCCGGAATCCGGGACTAGCGGGTATAACCGCGATCACCGGGGAGCTGTTTTTT. It translates to CSARNPGLAGITAITGELFF.

The CDR3 DNA reads as TGTGCCAGCAGCTTAGGGAGCGGGGGGGCGACAGATACGCAGTATTTT. Translation gives CASSLGSGGATDTQYF. This sequence joins TRBV7-4 and TRBJ2-3, with TRBD2 identical over 10 bases. V lost 1 base and J lost 3; bases outside the gene matches: 4. CDR3 length: 16 residues. Germline loops: CDR1 SGHVT, CDR2 SQSDAQ.

V usage is TRBV27 and J usage is TRBJ2-3; TRBD1 agrees at 10 bases. V lost 5 bases to trimming and J lost 1 base; unmatched junction nucleotides: 9. CDR1 and CDR2 (germline): MNHEY, SMNVEV (reference sequence). CDR3 length: 17 amino acids. CDR3 sequence (DNA): TGTGCCAGCAGTCCATGGGGGGGACAGGGGCGCACAGATACGCAGTATTTT. As protein: CASSPWGGQGRTDTQYF.

The chain recombines TRBV7-6 with TRBJ2-5, with D maybe TRBD2 (5 bases). The germline V gene has CDR1 SGHVS and CDR2 FNYEAQ. The CDR3 has 15 residues. V lost 4 bases and J lost 5, with 17 bases in between. The CDR3: CASSSGGRAGETQYF. The CDR3 coding sequence is TGTGCCAGCAGCTCAGGAGGAAGGGCGGGCGAGACCCAGTACTTC.

Many counts were recorded for this clonotype. The chain joins TRBV7-7 to TRBJ1-1; D might be TRBD1 (5 bases). The germline V and J ends were trimmed by 4 bases and 0 bases, with 9 bases remaining between them. The CDR3 has 14 residues. Germline V CDR1 and CDR2: SSHAT, FNYEAQ (reference sequence). The CDR3 loop is CASSSRAMNTEAFF. CDR3 in DNA: TGTGCCAGCAGCTCCAGGGCCATGAACACTGAAGCTTTCTTT.